The source of this TCR beta chain is a study of shared clonotypes between healthy human individuals. In its sample, this clone was seen a few times. Data came from immunoSEQ multiplex PCR; TCRdb stores just in-frame clones and leaves some out. The table lists roughly 500,000 clones, about 85% of them singletons. The receptor was isolated from a woman in her forties in good health. Some clones in this sample may be carry-over from other donors' samples. Sequences were obtained from PBMCs.

The chain's CDR3 is CASSESVRGADTGELFF. DNA of the CDR3: TGCGCCAGCAGTGAGTCGGTGCGGGGCGCGGACACCGGGGAGCTGTTTTTT. This chain connects TRBV10-2 to TRBJ2-2; D might be TRBD2 (6 bases). The CDR3 runs 17 residues. Germline V CDR1 and CDR2: WSHSY, SAAADI. Trimming cost V 0 bases and J 3 bases, with 14 bases left between them.